This passage covers 16 T cell receptor beta chains from one sample sequenced in a study of cytotoxic CD8 clonotypes in ibrutinib-treated CLL. The table came from immunoSEQ multiplex PCR; TCRdb's copy has only in-frame clones and leaves some out. The table records more than 50,000 clones, roughly 57% of them present only once. The source material was PBMCs, sampled after 12 months of ibrutinib treatment. These receptors were collected from a human donor with chronic lymphocytic leukemia.

This clone was recorded once. V is TRBV2 and J is TRBJ2-2, with no clear D. Trimming took off 4 bases at V and 9 bases at J, with 9 bases between the two ends. This CDR3 comprises 12 residues. The germline CDR1 and CDR2 sequences are SNHLY and FYNNEI. The CDR3 sequence: CASSGDLWELFF. CDR3 DNA sequence: TGTGCCAGCAGTGGGGATCTCTGGGAGCTGTTTTTT.

A word on this clone: Since a much larger clone is just one base distant, this may be a read error. The rearrangement links TRBV5-4 to TRBJ2-2; D gene uncertain. The CDR3 is 16 residues long. Germline CDR1 and CDR2: SGHNT and YYREEE (reference sequence). CDR3 region: CANSLWVAARAGELFF. CDR3 DNA: TGTGCCAACAGCTTGTGGGTAGCCGCTCGCGCCGGGGAGCTGTTTTTT.

This clone was observed a few times. The chain combines TRBV9 with TRBJ2-7; D remains ambiguous. The CDR3 is 15 residues long. Per the germline V gene, CDR1 is SGDLS and CDR2 is YYNGEE. Trimming took 0 bases from V and 0 from J, leaving 10 bases between them. The CDR3 loop is CASSVAPGSSYEQYF. CDR3 DNA sequence: TGTGCCAGCAGCGTAGCTCCAGGAAGCTCCTACGAGCAGTACTTC.

V usage is TRBV27 and J usage is TRBJ2-1; 7 positions agree with TRBD2. V lost 7 bases and J lost 0; bases outside the gene matches: 6. The CDR3 totals 15 residues. CDR1 MNHEY and CDR2 SMNVEV come from the germline V gene (reference sequence). The CDR3 nucleotides read TGTGCCAGCACCCCGCGCGGGGGCTCCTACAATGAGCAGTTCTTC. Translated: CASTPRGGSYNEQFF.

V and J are TRBV18 and TRBJ2-7; weak D call: TRBD2 (5 bases). Germline loops: CDR1 KGHSH, CDR2 LQKENI. CDR3 length: 15 amino acids. Trimming stripped 6 bases from V and 2 bases from J, with 17 bases between. As DNA, the CDR3 is TGTGCCAGCTCTCCCGGACTCAAATCACCCTACGAGCAGTACTTC. It yields the protein CASSPGLKSPYEQYF.

The rearrangement uses TRBV11-2 and TRBJ2-3; D gene uncertain. The CDR3 has 16 amino acids. CDR1 is SGHAT, CDR2 FQNNGV, per germline. V lost 0 bases to trimming and J lost 3 bases, with 13 bases between them. CDR3 protein: CASSLDPAWLTDTQYF. The CDR3 region has the DNA TGTGCCAGCAGCTTAGATCCGGCCTGGCTAACAGATACGCAGTATTTT.

This clone was seen repeatedly, ten times or more. V gene TRBV6-5 combines with J gene TRBJ2-1; 8 bases agree with TRBD2. V gave up 4 bases and J gave up 2 bases; unmatched junction bases: 7. The germline CDR1 and CDR2 sequences are MNHEY and SVGAGI. CDR3 length: 16 amino acids. In nucleotides, the CDR3 is TGTGCCAGCAGTTTTATAGCGGGGCGACCCTACAATGAGCAGTTCTTC. This translates into CASSFIAGRPYNEQFF.

The chain combines TRBV2 with TRBJ2-3, with D perhaps given as TRBD1 or TRBD2 (5 bases each). From germline, CDR1 is SNHLY and CDR2 FYNNEI. The CDR3 runs 12 residues. The CDR3, as DNA: TGTGCGTCCTCGGGGCCCACAGATACGCAGTATTTT. This sequence encodes CASSGPTDTQYF.

The CDR3 region is CASSPWGAPDNEQFF. CDR3 in DNA: TGTGCCAGTAGTCCTTGGGGGGCCCCCGACAATGAGCAGTTCTTC. The J gene is TRBJ2-1, the V gene TRBV19, with D tentatively TRBD1 or TRBD2 (6 bases each). Germline V lookup: CDR1 LNHDA, CDR2 SQIVND (reference sequence). Between the trimmed V and J ends, which lost 5 bases and 5 bases, there was a span of 16 bases. The CDR3 has 15 residues.

The J gene is TRBJ2-7, the V gene TRBV5-6; the match to TRBD1 covers 9 bases. Losses at the gene ends were 4 bases for V and 1 base for J; bases not matched to a gene: 6. The CDR3 is 15 residues long. The V gene's germline CDR1 is SGHDT and CDR2 YYEEEE. CDR3 nucleotide sequence: TGTGCCAGCAGCCCGGGACAGGGATCTTCCTACGAGCAGTACTTC. It specifies CASSPGQGSSYEQYF.

The chain joins TRBV29-1 to TRBJ1-1; D gene ambiguous. The CDR3 spans 13 residues. Trimming shortened V by 4 bases and J by 0 bases, and 9 bases separated the two germline ends. The V gene's germline CDR1 is SQVTM and CDR2 ANQGSEA. DNA for the CDR3: TGCAGCGTTGCACCGACAATGAACACTGAAGCTTTCTTT. It codes for CSVAPTMNTEAFF.

The chain combines TRBV6-4 with TRBJ1-1, with D unclear. The length of the CDR3 is 13 residues. Germline V lookup: CDR1 MRHNA, CDR2 SNTAGT. Trimming stripped 0 bases from V and 8 bases from J, with 10 bases between. The CDR3 coding sequence is TGTGCCAGCAGTGACTCTAGCCTGGCAGAAGCTTTCTTT. Translated: CASSDSSLAEAFF.

The chain combines TRBV5-1 with TRBJ2-5; D not certain. V was trimmed by 5 bases and J by 2 bases, leaving 10 bases between them. The CDR3 spans 13 residues. Germline V CDR1 and CDR2: SGHRS, YFSETQ. The CDR3 here is CASRGIPQETQYF. The DNA for the CDR3 is TGCGCCAGCAGAGGTATTCCACAAGAGACCCAGTACTTC. The whole variable domain, filled in from reference TRBV5-1 and TRBJ2-5, reads KAGVTQTPRYLIKTRGQQVTLSCSPISGHRSVSWYQQTPGQGLQFLFEYFSETQRNKGNFPGRFSGRQFSNSRSEMNVSTLELGDSALYLCASRGIPQETQYFGPGTRLLVL.

The chain is built from TRBV5-1 and TRBJ1-2, with D tentatively TRBD1 (6 bases). Germline V gene data show CDR1 as SGHRS and CDR2 as YFSETQ. With 5 bases removed from V and 0 bases from J, the gap between germline ends came to 26 bases. The CDR3 is 19 residues long. CDR3 sequence (DNA): TGCGCCAGCAGTCCACGCGACGAAAAAACAGGGATCGCTAACTATGGCTACACCTTC. Its translation: CASSPRDEKTGIANYGYTF.

The V call is TRBV7-8, the J call TRBJ1-1; possibly TRBD1 for D (6 bases). This CDR3 region has 15 residues. Trimming took 0 bases from V and 10 from J, leaving 18 bases between them. Germline-derived CDR1 and CDR2 are SGHVS and FQNEAQ. The CDR3 is CASSLAGSARQAAFF. CDR3 bases: TGTGCCAGCAGCTTAGCTGGTTCCGCGAGACAGGCAGCTTTCTTT. Full variable domain (outside the CDR3, taken from reference TRBV7-8 and TRBJ1-1): GAGVSQSPRYKVAKRGQDVALRCDPISGHVSLFWYQQALGQGPEFLTYFQNEAQLDKSGLPSDRFFAERPEGSVSTLKIQRTQQEDSAVYLCASSLAGSARQAAFFGQGTRLTVV.

J is TRBJ2-3 and V is TRBV28; no clear D gene. The V and J ends lost 3 bases and 7 bases respectively, with 2 bases between them. Looked up from germline, CDR1 is MDHEN and CDR2 is SYDVKM. This CDR3 is built from 10 residues. In DNA, the CDR3 is TGTGCCAGCAGTTTTAATACGCAGTATTTT. It translates to CASSFNTQYF.